This T cell receptor (beta chain) appears in the sequencing data of a study of neoadjuvant anti-PD-1 for oral cavity cancer. Indicated time point: after neoadjuvant nivolumab, at surgical resection. CDR1 MNHEY and CDR2 SMNVEV come from the germline V gene (reference sequence). The CDR3 runs to 15 residues. V was clipped by 2 bases and J by 9 bases, with 17 bases between them. Libraries were prepared by immunoSEQ multiplex PCR; TCRdb keeps only in-frame clonotypes and omits some of them. The profile shows roughly 15,000 clones, about 70% of them singletons. Here the sequenced sample was PBMCs, taken after nivolumab (anti-PD-1) treatment. The chain uses TRBV27 and TRBJ2-1; no clear D gene. This TCR was sampled from a person between 40 and 80 years old with oral cavity squamous cell carcinoma. CDR3 region: CASSLDILFSGEQFF. DNA of the CDR3: TGTGCCAGCAGTTTAGACATTTTATTTTCTGGTGAGCAGTTCTTC.